The rows below give T cell receptor beta chains drawn from one sample of a study of early T cells in non-severe SARS-CoV-2 infection. TCRdb reprocessed the 5' RACE reads via MiXCR and lists one record per CDR3 protein. This sample has roughly 51,000 distinct CDR3 sequences, with around 7.7% found just once. The sample in question was whole blood, obtained at baseline. These TCRs come from an adult who was a healthcare worker with PCR-confirmed SARS-CoV-2 infection or an uninfected control (not recorded which). Each CDR3 is given with its conserved first and last residue. A D gene is named only where the DNA matches it firmly. Rows give clone size only sometimes, using once, few, many, or a class for an expanded clone.

TRBV4-2,.,.,TRBJ1-2,CASSHSDSPNGYTF,TGTGCCAGCAGCCATTCGGACAGTCCCAATGGCTACACCTTC
TRBV29-1,.,TRBD2,TRBJ2-5,CSAKRGETQYF,TGCAGCGCTAAGCGGGGAGAGACCCAGTACTTC
TRBV6-5,.,.,TRBJ1-1,CASSYSTRDLNTEAFF,TGTGCCAGCAGTTACTCGACCAGGGACTTGAACACTGAAGCTTTCTTT
TRBV5-1,few,.,TRBJ1-1,CASSFDRPISGTEAFF,TGCGCCAGCAGCTTCGACAGGCCGATTTCAGGCACTGAAGCTTTCTTT
TRBV28,.,.,TRBJ2-3,CASSPQGGGRKDTQYF,TGTGCCAGCAGTCCCCAGGGGGGAGGGCGAAAAGATACGCAGTATTTT
TRBV12-3/TRBV12-4,many,.,TRBJ2-3,CASSLVDTQYF,TGTGCCAGCAGTTTGGTGGATACGCAGTATTTT
TRBV28,many,.,TRBJ2-5,CASSLGGRATQYF,TGTGCCAGCAGTTTAGGCGGGCGCGCCACCCAGTACTTC
TRBV4-1,many,.,TRBJ2-5,CASSQERASETQYF,TGCGCCAGCAGCCAAGAAAGAGCGTCTGAGACCCAGTACTTC
TRBV11-2,many,.,TRBJ1-2,CASSETGTNYGYTF,TGTGCCAGCAGCGAAACAGGGACCAACTATGGCTACACCTTC
TRBV6-6,.,.,TRBJ2-2,CASSYSGGTTGELFF,TGTGCCAGCAGTTACTCAGGCGGGACCACCGGGGAGCTGTTTTTT
TRBV2,many,TRBD2,TRBJ2-5,CASSSLAGGPQYQETQYF,TGTGCCAGCAGTTCCTTAGCGGGAGGGCCTCAATACCAAGAGACCCAGTACTTC
TRBV28,.,.,TRBJ2-1,CASSLSSLSTSFYEQFF,TGTGCCAGCAGTTTAAGCTCCCTTTCCACTAGTTTCTATGAGCAGTTCTTC
TRBV3-1,.,.,TRBJ1-1,CASSLLNTEAFF,TGTGCCAGCAGCCTTTTGAACACTGAAGCTTTCTTT
TRBV7-9,many,.,TRBJ2-7,CASGGTDYEQYF,TGTGCCAGCGGTGGGACGGATTACGAGCAGTACTTC
TRBV6-6,many,TRBD1,TRBJ1-2,CASTSPGTGYGYTF,TGTGCCAGCACCTCACCCGGGACAGGCTATGGCTACACCTTC
TRBV7-2,few,.,TRBJ2-1,CASSFLGTLNEQFF,TGTGCCAGCAGCTTTCTGGGGACTCTCAATGAGCAGTTCTTC
TRBV20-1,few,TRBD1,TRBJ1-1,CSARLRQGVTEAFF,TGCAGTGCTAGACTGAGACAGGGAGTCACTGAAGCTTTCTTT
TRBV3-1,many,TRBD2,TRBJ2-7,CASSYVGGGVVEQYF,TGTGCCAGCAGCTACGTTGGCGGGGGGGTTGTCGAGCAGTACTTC
TRBV29-1,many,.,TRBJ2-7,CSVAAKSSYEQYF,TGCAGCGTGGCGGCAAAGAGCTCCTACGAGCAGTACTTC
TRBV19,.,.,TRBJ1-5,CATHPTGWGISNQPQHF,TGTGCCACCCACCCAACAGGGTGGGGAATTAGCAATCAGCCCCAGCATTTT
TRBV29-1,few,.,TRBJ1-1,CSARGGEMNTEAFF,TGCAGCGCTCGTGGGGGAGAAATGAACACTGAAGCTTTCTTT
TRBV7-9,many,.,TRBJ2-7,CASSLGTGTYEQYF,TGTGCCAGCAGCTTAGGGACGGGGACCTACGAGCAGTACTTC
TRBV7-9,many,.,TRBJ1-2,CASRSGTSYGYTF,TGTGCCAGCAGATCCGGGACGTCCTATGGCTACACCTTC
TRBV5-1,few,.,TRBJ2-1,CASSPNNEQFF,TGCGCCAGCAGCCCTAACAATGAGCAGTTCTTC
TRBV6-1,many,TRBD1,TRBJ1-6,CASGDREFSPLHF,TGTGCCAGCGGGGACAGGGAGTTTTCACCCCTCCACTTT
TRBV10-3,few,TRBD1,TRBJ1-5,CAISPDRPGQPQHF,TGTGCCATCAGTCCGGACAGGCCGGGGCAGCCCCAGCATTTT
TRBV29-1,.,.,TRBJ2-6,CSVTRTLSGANVLTF,TGCAGCGTCACGAGGACGCTCTCTGGGGCCAACGTCCTGACTTTC
TRBV7-6,few,TRBD1,TRBJ1-2,CASSLSVQGVEGYTF,TGTGCCAGCAGCTTAAGTGTCCAGGGGGTAGAAGGCTACACCTTC
TRBV5-6,.,.,TRBJ2-1,CASSLVIHNEQFF,TGTGCCAGCAGCTTGGTGATACACAATGAGCAGTTCTTC
TRBV28,many,.,TRBJ2-7,CASSRNPAAGSGEQYF,TGTGCCAGCAGCCGTAACCCCGCGGCAGGGAGTGGCGAGCAGTACTTC
TRBV5-1,few,.,TRBJ1-5,CASSLDPGGNQPQHF,TGCGCCAGCAGCTTGGACCCCGGGGGCAATCAGCCCCAGCATTTT
TRBV29-1,many,TRBD2,TRBJ2-1,CSVGPGLAGEVNEQFF,TGCAGCGTTGGACCCGGACTAGCGGGAGAGGTTAATGAGCAGTTCTTC
TRBV19,many,.,TRBJ2-5,CASSIGTIAETQYF,TGTGCCAGTAGTATAGGGACTATAGCGGAGACCCAGTACTTC
TRBV2,many,.,TRBJ2-1,CASSNYNEQFF,TGTGCCAGCAGTAACTACAATGAGCAGTTCTTC
TRBV20-1,many,TRBD2,TRBJ2-1,CSAGLAGFSYNEQFF,TGCAGTGCTGGACTAGCGGGTTTCTCCTACAATGAGCAGTTCTTC
TRBV6-5,few,TRBD1,TRBJ2-5,CASSPGTGALETQYF,TGTGCCAGCAGCCCCGGGACAGGGGCCCTGGAGACCCAGTACTTC
TRBV28,few,TRBD2,TRBJ2-1,CASSLYTSVLVDEQFF,TGTGCCAGCAGTTTATATACTAGCGTCTTGGTCGATGAGCAGTTCTTC
TRBV5-6,few,.,TRBJ1-3,CASSSQGSGNTIYF,TGTGCCAGCAGTTCACAGGGCTCTGGAAACACCATATATTTT
TRBV7-6,.,TRBD1,TRBJ2-7,CASSATGPYEQYF,TGTGCCAGCAGCGCGACAGGGCCCTACGAGCAGTACTTC
TRBV28,few,.,TRBJ2-7,CASSFPTPDATSYEQYF,TGTGCCAGCAGTTTCCCGACTCCGGACGCGACCTCCTACGAGCAGTACTTC
TRBV10-3,few,TRBD1,TRBJ2-2,CAIRGQGLTGELFF,TGTGCCATTAGGGGACAGGGTCTAACCGGGGAGCTGTTTTTT
TRBV6-5,many,.,TRBJ1-1,CASSYLGVTGIGWTEAFF,TGTGCCAGCAGTTACTTAGGCGTTACAGGGATAGGTTGGACTGAAGCTTTCTTT
TRBV5-5,few,.,TRBJ2-1,CASSRTGLLNNEQFF,TGTGCCAGCAGCCGTACAGGGCTTCTTAACAATGAGCAGTTCTTC
TRBV4-2,many,TRBD2,TRBJ2-5,CASSQILAVQETQYF,TGTGCCAGCAGCCAAATCCTAGCGGTACAAGAGACCCAGTACTTC
TRBV28,few,TRBD2,TRBJ2-1,CASSRGTSGNNEQFF,TGTGCCAGCAGCAGGGGGACTAGCGGAAACAATGAGCAGTTCTTC
TRBV15,many,.,TRBJ2-3,CATSRIGSWGSSTDTQYF,TGTGCCACCAGCCGCATAGGGAGTTGGGGTTCTAGCACAGATACGCAGTATTTT
TRBV10-3,many,TRBD1,TRBJ1-6,CAIRESTGTGANSPLHF,TGTGCCATCAGAGAAAGTACCGGGACAGGCGCAAATTCACCCCTCCACTTT
TRBV6-5,.,.,TRBJ2-5,CASSYAGSPGTQYF,TGTGCCAGCAGTTACGCGGGGTCCCCAGGGACCCAGTACTTC
TRBV29-1,many,.,TRBJ2-4,CSVVWGVENIQYF,TGCAGCGTTGTTTGGGGGGTTGAGAACATTCAGTACTTC
TRBV28,many,.,TRBJ2-1,CASSGHGGPNEQFF,TGTGCCAGCAGTGGACACGGCGGGCCCAATGAGCAGTTCTTC
TRBV20-1,few,.,TRBJ1-5,CSATSGTSDSNQPQHF,TGCAGTGCTACCTCCGGGACGTCCGATAGCAATCAGCCCCAGCATTTT